This T cell receptor beta chain appears in the sequencing data of a study of regulatory T cells in long-lasting Graves disease. This clonotype was observed at least ten times. To make TCR beta libraries, researchers used iRepertoire HTBI primers and Arm-PCR of CDR3 regions. MiXCR, applied by TCRdb to the multiplex PCR reads, yields one record per CDR3 protein. The data contain fewer than 500,000 distinct CDR3 sequences, around 15% of them singletons. The CDR3 length is 13 residues. The germline gives CDR1 SGHAT, CDR2 FQNNGV. The ends were cut back, 1 base at V and 8 bases at J, with 11 bases in the middle. As for time point: newly diagnosed GD, antithyroid drugs for less than 3 months. The TCR library was made from RNA that had been extracted from PBMCs in TRIzol. Nine milliliters of peripheral blood went into EDTA tubes. Another study also made use of these data, one on T cells in Graves' hyperthyroidism and ophthalmopathy.

This TCR derives from a man in his forties or fifties with Graves disease. The specimen comprised peripheral blood mononuclear cells (PBMCs), sampled at new diagnosis, from a patient treated with antithyroid drugs. The chain carries TRBV11-2 and TRBJ1-1; unclear D gene. The CDR3, as DNA: TGTGCCAGCAGCTTAGTTCGGACGATAGAAGCTTTCTTT. Its protein product is CASSLVRTIEAFF.